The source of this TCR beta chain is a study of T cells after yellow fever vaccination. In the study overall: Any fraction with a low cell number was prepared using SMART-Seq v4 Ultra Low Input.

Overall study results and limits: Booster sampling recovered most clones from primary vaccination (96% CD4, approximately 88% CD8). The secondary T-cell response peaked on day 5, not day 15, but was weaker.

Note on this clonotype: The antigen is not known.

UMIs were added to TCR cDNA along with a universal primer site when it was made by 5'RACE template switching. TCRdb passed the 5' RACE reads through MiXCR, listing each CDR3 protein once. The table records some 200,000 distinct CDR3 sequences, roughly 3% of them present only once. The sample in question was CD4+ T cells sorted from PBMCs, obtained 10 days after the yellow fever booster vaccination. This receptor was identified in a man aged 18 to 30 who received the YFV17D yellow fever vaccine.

The CDR3: CASSPYQGHNEQFF. CDR3 in DNA: TGTGCCAGCTCCCCTTACCAGGGGCACAATGAGCAGTTCTTC. V is TRBV18 and J is TRBJ2-1; D might be TRBD1 (6 bases). Germline CDR1 and CDR2: KGHSH and LQKENI. V was clipped by 6 bases and J by 5 bases, with 14 bases between them. The CDR3 is 14 residues long.